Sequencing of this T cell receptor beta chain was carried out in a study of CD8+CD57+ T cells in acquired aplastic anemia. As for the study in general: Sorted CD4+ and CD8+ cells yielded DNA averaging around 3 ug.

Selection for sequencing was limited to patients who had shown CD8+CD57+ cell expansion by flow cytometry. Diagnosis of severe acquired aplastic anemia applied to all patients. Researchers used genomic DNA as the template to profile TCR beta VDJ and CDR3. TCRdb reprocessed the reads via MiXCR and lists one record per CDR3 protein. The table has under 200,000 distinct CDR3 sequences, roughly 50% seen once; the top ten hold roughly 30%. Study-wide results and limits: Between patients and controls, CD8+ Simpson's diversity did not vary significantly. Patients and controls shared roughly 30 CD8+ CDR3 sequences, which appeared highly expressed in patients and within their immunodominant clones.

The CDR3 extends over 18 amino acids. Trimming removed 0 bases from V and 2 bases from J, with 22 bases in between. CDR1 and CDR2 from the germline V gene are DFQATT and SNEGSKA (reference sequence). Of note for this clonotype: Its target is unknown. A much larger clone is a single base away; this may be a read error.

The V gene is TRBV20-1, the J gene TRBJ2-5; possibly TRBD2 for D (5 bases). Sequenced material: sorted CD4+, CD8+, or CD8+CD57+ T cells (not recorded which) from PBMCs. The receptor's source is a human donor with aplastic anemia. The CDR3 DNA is TGCAGTGCTAGAGATTTTTTCAGACCAGCGGAGGTACAAGAGACCCAGTACTTC. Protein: CSARDFFRPAEVQETQYF.